This TCR beta chain was recovered during a study of brain T cells in children with intractable seizures (dated by TCRdb to 2020 to 2022). The study in broad terms: Resected brain tissue from a few dozen pediatric epilepsy surgery cases was first screened for immune gene transcripts using a NanoString immunology panel. Among the roughly 12 selected surgery cases, eight also had pre-surgery blood sequenced, leaving four with brain tissue only.

Concerning this clone: The specificity of this receptor is unknown. Per-base quality was not reported, and no clone a single base away is much larger than it.

The immunoSEQ assay was applied to genomic DNA to generate the TCR beta chain sequences. On the study's bioinformatics: Any CDR3 sequence that did not begin with the conserved framework cysteine at position 104 was removed by hand. To get clonality, the normalized Shannon's Diversity Index was subtracted from one, giving values from 0 (maximal diversity) to 1 (oligoclonal). Chi-squared comparison-of-proportions tests were used to check whether the frequency of the same CDR3 differed between samples, for example brain versus blood. Public clonotypes were identified through searches of immuneACCESS, and similarity to known antiviral clonotypes was evaluated with the VDJdb browser. The table was pulled from immuneACCESS by TCRdb, which kept in-frame rearrangements only. Such tables lose some clones; where checked, under half of the loss comes from unresolved V genes, and the rest has no known cause. V and J calls and clone size are copied from that table; D and trimming were computed from the DNA. Across this sample there are 300,000 to 400,000 clones, with 93% seen only once. 5.5% to 6% of the sample lies in the top ten.

This sample's time point label indicates: blood from clinic visit 5 months post-surgery; TSC patient then seizure free. Surgery cases with the highest brain T cell transcript signatures were selected for TCR beta chain sequencing of brain tissue and, where available, blood. Before surgery, the patients had been given at least one anti-epileptic drug. The TCR-sequenced patients were children whose drug-resistant epilepsy was caused by tuberous sclerosis complex, focal cortical dysplasia, Rasmussen encephalitis or hemimegalencephaly. Bulk genomic DNA was isolated from unsorted brain tissue and whole blood using the Monarch genomic DNA purification kit. The germline V gene encodes CDR1 SGHRS and CDR2 YFSETQ. Counted from cysteine to phenylalanine, this CDR3 has 15 amino acids. Left in the record is the CDR3 DNA by itself, 45 bases read in frame from the first base. Trimming takes 1 base from V and 5 bases from J, and the germline ends sit 15 bases apart.

The paper as a whole reports these results and caveats: Sequencing depth differed between pre- and post-surgery blood, so clones missing from the pre-surgery sample may reflect undersampling. Viral specificity was inferred only from CDR3 sequence similarity, and patients' HCMV serostatus was unknown.

This sequence was found in a boy under two years old with tuberous sclerosis and intractable seizures. The chain employs TRBV5-1 and TRBJ1-2; the D gene lacks a confident call. This material consisted of peripheral blood, taken about 5 months after surgery. The CDR3 protein sequence reads: CASSLHGGLAYGYTF. The DNA sequence is TGCGCCAGCAGCTTGCATGGCGGATTGGCATATGGCTACACCTTC.